The T cell receptor (beta chain) under discussion was sequenced for a study of cytomegalovirus exposure and HLA in healthy donors. Whole-study results and caveats: Earlier analysis looked at TCR beta V segments, and most were productive about 87% or about 30% of the time. The only immune exposure information that was available was CMV serostatus. Some TCR beta chains (around 180 of them) were listed as cytomegalovirus-associated.

V dropped 6 bases and J dropped 4; count of bases not matched to a gene: 7. The CDR3 totals 14 residues. From germline, CDR1 is MNHEY and CDR2 SMNVEV (reference sequence). PCR involved 60 Vbeta and 13 Jbeta primers. Original analysis: Roughly 11 million of the 75 million to 95 million unique TCR beta chains counted in a later analysis were shared. The method was immunoSEQ multiplex PCR; TCRdb's version includes in-frame clones alone and lacks a portion of them. V, J and clone size derive from that table, while D and trimming were established from the DNA sequence. The data show roughly 200,000 clones, with 77% seen just once and 3.7% held by the top ten. Remarks on this clone: Its specificity is unknown.

Sequencing input: PBMCs. This clonotype originated in a woman between 55 and 75 years old in good health and CMV-seropositive. The rearrangement joins TRBV27 to TRBJ2-7, with 9 positions matching TRBD1. CDR3 protein: CASSAGQGRYEQYF. In DNA, the CDR3 is TGTGCCAGCAGCGCGGGACAGGGAAGGTACGAGCAGTACTTC.